The rows below give T cell receptor beta chains drawn from one sample of a study of blood T cell repertoires in COVID-19. Libraries were prepared by immunoSEQ multiplex PCR; TCRdb keeps only in-frame clonotypes and omits some of them. This sample carries some 300,000 clones, around 92% of them seen once, and the ten largest clones take roughly 2.9%. Sequenced: PBMCs or T cells enriched from blood (not recorded which). The receptors were gathered from a woman between 45 and 65 years old who had been exposed to COVID-19. Each CDR3 is given with its conserved first and last residue.

>TRBJ1-4|TRBV29-1
CSVGGWPATNEKLFF
>TRBJ1-4|TRBV30
CAWSLHRKNEKLFF
>TRBJ1-3|TRBV4-1
CASSQDSFMVVGNTIYF
>TRBJ2-3|TRBV27
CASSSVAGGPGNTQYF
>TRBJ1-4|TRBV28
CASSLRGTNEKLFF
>TRBJ1-1|TRBV13
CASSSRRPQRTEAFF
>TRBJ1-2|TRBV28
CASSLTSPYGYTF
>TRBJ1-6|TRBV15
CATSRGRQGAYNSPLHF
>TRBJ2-3|TRBV5-1
CASNRGGGEADTQYF
>TRBJ2-1|TRBV25-1
CASERGWNEQFF
>TRBJ2-2|TRBV3-1/TRBV3-2
CASSWTGQNTGELFF
>TRBJ2-2|TRBV6-4
CASSDSNGASGELFF
>TRBJ2-1|TRBV19
CASSTPGGEKNEQFF
>TRBJ2-5|TRBV27
CASSPRGRETQYF
>TRBJ1-5|TRBV28
CAGRQGLNQPQHF
>TRBJ1-2|TRBV23-1
CAGLGLYYGYTF
>TRBJ2-1|TRBV5-1
CASSLAGNEQFF
>TRBJ1-2|TRBV9
CASNLRGGSDYGYTF
>TRBJ1-4|TRBV30
CAWSGKVEKLFF
>TRBJ2-3|TRBV4-1
CASSPPRTGATDTQYF
>TRBJ2-4|TRBV27
CASSSLGGLTKNIQYF
>TRBJ2-3|TRBV19
CASSIRTGAYTQYF
>TRBJ1-6|TRBV5-1
CASSPSGTGYSPLHF
>TRBJ1-1|TRBV2
CASKGMGGNTEAFF
>TRBJ2-5|TRBV2
CASSATPEETQYF
>TRBJ2-6|TRBV5-4
CASSLGPPDNSGANVLTF
>TRBJ1-3|TRBV18
CASSPGPGLSSGNTIYF
>TRBJ2-5|TRBV7-2
CASSPTRETQYF
>TRBJ1-5|TRBV6-5
CASSPGNNQPQHF
>TRBJ1-5|TRBV7-2
CASSLAGGGIRQPQHF
>TRBJ2-3|TRBV5-6
CASSKLQGVTDTQYF
>TRBJ1-1|TRBV5-1
CASSGDRGWNTEAFF
>TRBJ1-1|TRBV3-1/TRBV3-2
CASNSRNENTEAFF
>TRBJ2-3|TRBV2
CASSEVGRSDTQYF
>TRBJ2-2|TRBV11-3
CASSSGGAGGTGELFF
>TRBJ2-7|TRBV5-1
CASSFFLGLADHYEQYF
>TRBJ1-2|TRBV5-1
CASSFSTQPNYGYTF
>TRBJ1-6|TRBV6-5
CASSYVGQGHSPLHF
>TRBJ1-5|TRBV7-2
CASSPRTGHQPQHF
>TRBJ1-3|TRBV4-1
CASSQGGGIGGNTIYF
>TRBJ2-2|TRBV28
CASSPESGLNTGELFF
>TRBJ1-1|TRBV10-3
CATTGGAGPDTFF
>TRBJ2-7|TRBV5-1
CASSFHESGPPYEQYF
>TRBJ2-1|TRBV14
CASSQQGFYEQFF
>TRBJ2-2|TRBV29-1
CSGKTSGGTGELFF
>TRBJ2-4|TRBV7-2
CASSLAGAAGANIQYF
>TRBJ1-1|TRBV5-5
CASSLSVWGQGAIGTEAFF
>TRBJ1-6|TRBV9
CASSVAEGATPLHF
>TRBJ2-1|TRBV30
CAWSKTYNEQFF
>TRBJ1-5|TRBV30
CAWSSGGLVGGFGNQPQHF
>TRBJ1-5|TRBV5-8
CASSLGVRGSHQPQHF
>TRBJ1-2|TRBV13
CASSLRDRGVRDYGYTF
>TRBJ2-3|TRBV7-2
CASSPRGTSGGVSDTQYF